This TCR beta chain was sequenced for a study of blood T cell repertoires in COVID-19. Overall study context: Acute and convalescent COVID-19 samples came from the United States, Italy and Spain.

The trim removed 6 bases at V and 6 bases at J, leaving 10 bases unmatched. Germline-derived CDR1 and CDR2 are MNHEY and SMNVEV (reference sequence). The CDR3 is 14 amino acids. Authors' analysis steps: Using reference gene primer amplification, nucleated cell counts were estimated. Profiled with immunoSEQ multiplex PCR; TCRdb holds only in-frame clones, not every one. V and J calls and clone size are as listed in that table; D and trimming were resolved from the DNA. The table has about 80,000 clones, roughly 79% seen once; the top ten hold approximately 16%. This sequence joins TRBV27 and TRBJ1-2; 7 nucleotides agree with TRBD1. Sequenced material: peripheral blood. This clonotype was obtained from a human donor in a cohort sampled during active COVID-19. The CDR3 sequence: CASSPWDSANGYTF. For the CDR3, the DNA is TGTGCCAGCAGCCCTTGGGACAGTGCGAATGGCTACACCTTC.